The entry below describes one TCR beta chain. The sample is drawn from a study of blood T cell repertoires in COVID-19. The V gene end was trimmed by 7 bases and the J gene end by 7 bases; junction bases not matched to a gene: 11. The CDR3 length is 15 residues. The germline V gene has CDR1 SNHLY and CDR2 FYNNEI. Data came from immunoSEQ multiplex PCR; TCRdb stores just in-frame clones and leaves some out. The sample holds approximately 180,000 clones, 89% seen once. Sequences were obtained from PBMCs or T cells enriched from blood (not recorded which). The receptor was derived from a woman between 40 and 55 years old with acute COVID-19. This chain links TRBV2 with TRBJ2-1; 9 bases fit TRBD2. The CDR3 sequence: CASNRLGGGANEQFF. The CDR3 region has the DNA TGTGCCAGCAACCGACTTGGCGGGGGGGCGAATGAGCAGTTCTTC.